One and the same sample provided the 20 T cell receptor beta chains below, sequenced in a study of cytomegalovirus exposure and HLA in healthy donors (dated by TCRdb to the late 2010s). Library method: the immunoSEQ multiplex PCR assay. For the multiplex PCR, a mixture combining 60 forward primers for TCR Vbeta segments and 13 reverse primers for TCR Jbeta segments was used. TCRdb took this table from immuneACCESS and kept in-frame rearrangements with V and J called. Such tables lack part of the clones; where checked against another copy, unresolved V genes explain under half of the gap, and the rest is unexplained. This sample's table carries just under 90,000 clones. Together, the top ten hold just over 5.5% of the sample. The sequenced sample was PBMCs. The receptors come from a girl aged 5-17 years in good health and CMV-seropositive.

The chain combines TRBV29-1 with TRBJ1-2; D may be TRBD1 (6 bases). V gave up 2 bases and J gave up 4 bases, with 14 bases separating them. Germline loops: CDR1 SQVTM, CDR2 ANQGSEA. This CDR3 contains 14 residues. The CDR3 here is CSVETGQIPYGYTF. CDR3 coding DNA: TGCAGCGTTGAAACCGGACAGATACCCTATGGCTACACCTTC.

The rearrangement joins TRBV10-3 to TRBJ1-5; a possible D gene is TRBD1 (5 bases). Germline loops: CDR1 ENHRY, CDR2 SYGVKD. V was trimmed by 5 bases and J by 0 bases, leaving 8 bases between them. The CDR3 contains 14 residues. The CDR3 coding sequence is TGTGCCATCAGTCGGGGGGATAGCAATCAGCCCCAGCATTTT. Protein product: CAISRGDSNQPQHF.

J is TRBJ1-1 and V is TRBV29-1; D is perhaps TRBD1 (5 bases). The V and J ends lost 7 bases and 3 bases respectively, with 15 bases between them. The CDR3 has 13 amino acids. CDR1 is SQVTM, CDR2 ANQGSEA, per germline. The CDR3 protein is CSAEALGDTEAFF. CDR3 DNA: TGCAGCGCCGAGGCTTTAGGGGACACTGAAGCTTTCTTT.

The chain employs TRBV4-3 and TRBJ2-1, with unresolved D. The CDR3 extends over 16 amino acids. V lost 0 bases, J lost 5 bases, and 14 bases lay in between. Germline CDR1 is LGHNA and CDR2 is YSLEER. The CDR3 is CASSQDRVGPDNEQFF. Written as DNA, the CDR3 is TGCGCCAGCAGCCAAGATCGGGTAGGTCCGGACAATGAGCAGTTCTTC.

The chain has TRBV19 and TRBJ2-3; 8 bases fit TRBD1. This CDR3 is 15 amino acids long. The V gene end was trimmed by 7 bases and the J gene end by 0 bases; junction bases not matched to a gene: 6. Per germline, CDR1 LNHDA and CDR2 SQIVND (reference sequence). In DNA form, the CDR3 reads TGTGCCAGTACCCCCGGGACAGGAAGCACAGATACGCAGTATTTT. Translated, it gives CASTPGTGSTDTQYF.

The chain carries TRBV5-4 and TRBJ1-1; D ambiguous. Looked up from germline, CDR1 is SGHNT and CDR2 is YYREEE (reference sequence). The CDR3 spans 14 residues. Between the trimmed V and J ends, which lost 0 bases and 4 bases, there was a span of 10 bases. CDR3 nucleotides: TGTGCCAGCAGCTTGGGAGGGCTTTCCACTGAAGCTTTCTTT. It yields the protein CASSLGGLSTEAFF.

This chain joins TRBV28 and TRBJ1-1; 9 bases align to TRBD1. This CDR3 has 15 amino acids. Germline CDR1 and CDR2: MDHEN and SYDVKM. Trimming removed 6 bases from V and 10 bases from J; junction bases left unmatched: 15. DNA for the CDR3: TGTGCCAGCAGATCGAATACAGGGGGCGCTATAGTAGCTTTCTTT. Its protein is CASRSNTGGAIVAFF.

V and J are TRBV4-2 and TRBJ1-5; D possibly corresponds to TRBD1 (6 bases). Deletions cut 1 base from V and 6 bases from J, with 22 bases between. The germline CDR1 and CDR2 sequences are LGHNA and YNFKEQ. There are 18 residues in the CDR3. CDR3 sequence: CASSQVVGDRPLGQPQHF. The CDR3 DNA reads TGTGCCAGCAGCCAAGTGGTTGGAGACAGGCCCTTGGGTCAGCCCCAGCATTTT.

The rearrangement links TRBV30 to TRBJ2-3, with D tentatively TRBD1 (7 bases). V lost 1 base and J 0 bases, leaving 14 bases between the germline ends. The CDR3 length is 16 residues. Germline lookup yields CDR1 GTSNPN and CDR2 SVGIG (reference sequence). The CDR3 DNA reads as TGTGCCTGGAGTGGGGGGGACAGTCAGAGCACAGATACGCAGTATTTT. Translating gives CAWSGGDSQSTDTQYF.

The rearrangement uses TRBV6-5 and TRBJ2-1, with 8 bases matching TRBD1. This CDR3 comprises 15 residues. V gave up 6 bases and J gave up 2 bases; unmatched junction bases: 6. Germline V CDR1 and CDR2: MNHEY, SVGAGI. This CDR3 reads CASSRQGPAYNEQFF. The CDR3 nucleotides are TGTGCCAGCAGCAGACAGGGGCCCGCCTACAATGAGCAGTTCTTC.

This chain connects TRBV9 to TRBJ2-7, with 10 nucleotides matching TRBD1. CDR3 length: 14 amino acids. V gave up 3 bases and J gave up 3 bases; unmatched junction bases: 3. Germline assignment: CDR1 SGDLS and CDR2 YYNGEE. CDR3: CASSEGTGDYEQYF. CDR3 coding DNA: TGTGCCAGCAGCGAGGGGACAGGGGACTACGAGCAGTACTTC.

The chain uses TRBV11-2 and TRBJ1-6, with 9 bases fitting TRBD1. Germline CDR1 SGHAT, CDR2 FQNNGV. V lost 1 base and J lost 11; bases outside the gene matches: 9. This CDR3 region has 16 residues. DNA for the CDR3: TGTGCCAGCAGCTTAGGGACATCGGGACAGGGCCCACCCCTCCACTTT. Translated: CASSLGTSGQGPPLHF.

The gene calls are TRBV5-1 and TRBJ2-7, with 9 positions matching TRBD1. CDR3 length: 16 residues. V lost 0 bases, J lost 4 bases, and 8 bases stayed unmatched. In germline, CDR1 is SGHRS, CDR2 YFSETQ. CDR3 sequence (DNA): TGCGCCAGCAGCTTGGGGCTTGGACAGGGGTGGTACGAGCAGTACTTC. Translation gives CASSLGLGQGWYEQYF.

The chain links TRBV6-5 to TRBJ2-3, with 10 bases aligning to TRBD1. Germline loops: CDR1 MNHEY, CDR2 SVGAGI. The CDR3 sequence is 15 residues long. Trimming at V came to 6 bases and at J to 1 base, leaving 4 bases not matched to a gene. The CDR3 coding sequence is TGTGCCAGCAGCCAGGGGACAGGGGGCACAGATACGCAGTATTTT. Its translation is CASSQGTGGTDTQYF.

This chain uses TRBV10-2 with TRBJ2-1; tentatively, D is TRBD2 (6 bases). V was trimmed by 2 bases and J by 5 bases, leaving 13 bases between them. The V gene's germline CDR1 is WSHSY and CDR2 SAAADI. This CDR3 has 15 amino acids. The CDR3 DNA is TGCGCCAGCAGTGAGATAGCGGATGACGACAATGAGCAGTTCTTC. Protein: CASSEIADDDNEQFF.

CDR3 coding DNA: TGCGCCAGCAGCCAAGAATTGGACAGCCTGCAGTACTTC. Its translation: CASSQELDSLQYF. The chain uses TRBV4-1 and TRBJ2-7; D is possibly TRBD1 (6 bases). Trimming took off 0 bases at V and 9 bases at J, with 12 bases between the two ends. CDR1 is MGHRA and CDR2 is YSYEKL in the germline V gene. This CDR3 is built from 13 residues.

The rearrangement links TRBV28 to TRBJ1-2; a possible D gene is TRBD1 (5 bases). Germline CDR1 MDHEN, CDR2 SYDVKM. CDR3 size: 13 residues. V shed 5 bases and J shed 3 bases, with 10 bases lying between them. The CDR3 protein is CASSPGTDYGYTF. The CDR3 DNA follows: TGTGCCAGCAGTCCTGGGACTGACTATGGCTACACCTTC.

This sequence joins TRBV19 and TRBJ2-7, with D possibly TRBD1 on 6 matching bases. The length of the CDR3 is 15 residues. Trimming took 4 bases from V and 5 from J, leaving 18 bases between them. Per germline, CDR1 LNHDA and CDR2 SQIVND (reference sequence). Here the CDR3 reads CASSTTRGKGHEQYF. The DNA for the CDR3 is TGTGCCAGTAGTACGACCAGGGGAAAGGGCCACGAGCAGTACTTC. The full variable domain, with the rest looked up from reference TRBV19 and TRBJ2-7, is DGGITQSPKYLFRKEGQNVTLSCEQNLNHDAMYWYRQDPGQGLRLIYYSQIVNDFQKGDIAEGYSVSREKKESFPLTVTSAQKNPTAFYLCASSTTRGKGHEQYFGPGTRLTVT.

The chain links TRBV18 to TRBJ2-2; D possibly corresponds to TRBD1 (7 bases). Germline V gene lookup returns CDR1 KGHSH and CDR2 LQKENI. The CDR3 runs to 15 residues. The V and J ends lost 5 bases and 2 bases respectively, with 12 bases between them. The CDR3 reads CASSGGTANTGELFF. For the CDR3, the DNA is TGTGCCAGCTCAGGCGGGACAGCTAACACCGGGGAGCTGTTTTTT.

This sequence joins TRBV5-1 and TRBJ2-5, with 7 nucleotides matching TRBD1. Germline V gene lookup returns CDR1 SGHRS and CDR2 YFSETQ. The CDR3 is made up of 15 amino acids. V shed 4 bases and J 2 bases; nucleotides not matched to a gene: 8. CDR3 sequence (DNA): TGCGCCAGCAGCACGACAGGGAAACGGCAAGAGACCCAGTACTTC. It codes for CASSTTGKRQETQYF.